This TCR beta chain was profiled in a study of cytomegalovirus exposure and HLA in healthy donors. Study information: The platform used for the 110 or so validation repertoires matched that of the approximately 670 first-cohort repertoires, a later analysis reported.

TCRdb's copy holds only in-frame clones and misses some; the assay was immunoSEQ multiplex PCR. Among 47,000 or so clones listed, around 94% were seen once. Study conclusions and caveats: Most TCR sequences were seen very rarely across donors, but some public TCRs occurred in many. The listing of roughly 160 TCR beta chains classed them as cytomegalovirus-associated.

Turning to this clone: Its antigen is undetermined.

V shed 2 bases and J 7 bases; nucleotides not matched to a gene: 7. The CDR3 consists of 16 residues. Germline V gives CDR1 MDHEN, CDR2 SYDVKM. These donors were members of the roughly 120-subject validation cohort, a group separate from the approximately 640-subject first cohort. This sequence originates from a young man in good health and CMV-seronegative. This sequence joins TRBV28 and TRBJ2-3, with 12 bases aligning to TRBD2. Sequenced: PBMCs. In DNA form, the CDR3 reads TGTGCCAGCAGTTTAACCGGGACTAGCGGGCGCAATACGCAGTATTTT. Translating it yields CASSLTGTSGRNTQYF.